This TCR beta chain was observed in a study of blood T cells in healthy people across ages. About this clonotype itself: Its antigen remains unidentified. Germline and junction disagree at one end, which may indicate a read error.

Study-wide findings and caveats: Getting older went along with TCR beta diversity per million T cells dropping roughly linearly. Naive T cell percentage showed a strong correlation with the diversity of TCR beta. A greater number of naive CD4+ cells and higher diversity distinguished long-lived donors from aged donors.

A second about 7 to 11 cycle PCR used barcoded and J-beta primers. In TCRdb, the 5' RACE reads were re-called with MiXCR into one record per CDR3 protein. Of approximately 800,000 distinct CDR3 sequences detected, 35% to 50% appear once; the ten largest clones hold 18%. Donors ranged from roughly 6 to 100 years old and were healthy Caucasians in Russia. CDR3 length: 15 residues. Germline V gives CDR1 SGHVS, CDR2 FQNEAQ. The chain carries TRBV7-8 and TRBJ1-2; no firm D call. The TCR sequence derives from an elderly man in good health. The sample was blood. CDR3 nucleotide sequence: TGTGCCAGCAGCTTAGAAAGGGAAAGCTTTTATGGTTACACCTTC. Its translation is CASSLERESFYGYTF.